A selection of T cell receptor beta chains follows, all from one sample in a study of early T cells in non-severe SARS-CoV-2 infection. TCRdb passed the 5' RACE reads through MiXCR, listing each CDR3 protein once. Here the sample spans around 35,000 distinct CDR3 sequences, around 5.8% being singletons. Sequenced input: whole blood. These receptors were taken from an adult who was a healthcare worker with PCR-confirmed SARS-CoV-2 infection or an uninfected control (not recorded which). The CDR3 runs from the conserved cysteine through the conserved F or W. Each record gives: J gene, clone size, V gene, D gene, CDR3 length, CDR3 DNA, CDR3 protein. D genes are given only for firm matches. The size entry is marked missing in some rows and otherwise reads once, few, many or a size class.

J gene: TRBJ2-7
clone size: many
V gene: TRBV6-1
D gene: TRBD1
CDR3 length: 13
CDR3 DNA: TGTGCCAGCGGCAGACAGGGGGACTACGAGCAGTACTTC
CDR3 protein: CASGRQGDYEQYF

J gene: TRBJ1-5
clone size: many
V gene: TRBV7-6
D gene: .
CDR3 length: 14
CDR3 DNA: TGTGCCAGCAGCTTAATGGCAGGAAATCAGCCCCAGCATTTT
CDR3 protein: CASSLMAGNQPQHF

J gene: TRBJ1-1
clone size: few
V gene: TRBV10-3
D gene: .
CDR3 length: 14
CDR3 DNA: TGTGCCATCAGTGAGTCGGGGGGGAGGACTGAAGCTTTCTTT
CDR3 protein: CAISESGGRTEAFF

J gene: TRBJ1-2
clone size: .
V gene: TRBV25-1
D gene: .
CDR3 length: 11
CDR3 DNA: TGTGTCAGCAGCGCACGGAGGGGCTACACCTTC
CDR3 protein: CVSSARRGYTF

J gene: TRBJ2-1
clone size: many
V gene: TRBV20-1
D gene: TRBD2
CDR3 length: 19
CDR3 DNA: TGCAGTGCTAGAGTAAGGTTTAGCGGGAGGTCAAGCTCCTACAATGAGCAGTTCTTC
CDR3 protein: CSARVRFSGRSSSYNEQFF

J gene: TRBJ2-3
clone size: many
V gene: TRBV4-1
D gene: .
CDR3 length: 16
CDR3 DNA: TGCGCCAGCAGCCAACCTACTGGGCAGGGCACAGATACGCAGTATTTT
CDR3 protein: CASSQPTGQGTDTQYF

J gene: TRBJ2-3
clone size: .
V gene: TRBV7-3
D gene: TRBD2
CDR3 length: 15
CDR3 DNA: TGTGCCAGCAGCTCTCTAGCGGGAGCCACAGATACGCAGTATTTT
CDR3 protein: CASSSLAGATDTQYF

J gene: TRBJ1-3
clone size: few
V gene: TRBV28
D gene: .
CDR3 length: 18
CDR3 DNA: TGTGCCAGCAGCTCCCTGCGGGGGTCAAGGCTCTCTGGAAACACCATATATTTT
CDR3 protein: CASSSLRGSRLSGNTIYF

J gene: TRBJ2-5
clone size: many
V gene: TRBV7-2
D gene: .
CDR3 length: 14
CDR3 DNA: TGTGCCAGCAGCCCGGGCCCCGAACAAGAGACCCAGTACTTC
CDR3 protein: CASSPGPEQETQYF

J gene: TRBJ2-7
clone size: many
V gene: TRBV6-5
D gene: TRBD2
CDR3 length: 15
CDR3 DNA: TGTGCCAGCATCCCGACTAGCGGGACTCTCTACGAGCAGTACTTC
CDR3 protein: CASIPTSGTLYEQYF

J gene: TRBJ1-1
clone size: many
V gene: TRBV11-2
D gene: TRBD1
CDR3 length: 15
CDR3 DNA: TGTGCCAGCAGGTCGGACAGGGGGCCGAGGACTGAAGCTTTCTTT
CDR3 protein: CASRSDRGPRTEAFF

J gene: TRBJ2-1
clone size: many
V gene: TRBV20-1
D gene: TRBD1
CDR3 length: 14
CDR3 DNA: TGCAGTGCTAGAGATAGGGGACAGCGCCCCGAGCAGTTCTTC
CDR3 protein: CSARDRGQRPEQFF

J gene: TRBJ2-4
clone size: many
V gene: TRBV20-1
D gene: TRBD2
CDR3 length: 15
CDR3 DNA: TGCAGTGCTACTGATCTAGCGGGAGTAGGTAACATTCAGTACTTC
CDR3 protein: CSATDLAGVGNIQYF

J gene: TRBJ1-1
clone size: many
V gene: TRBV27
D gene: .
CDR3 length: 14
CDR3 DNA: TGTGCCAGCAGTTCCGGGACCCCAGGCGCTGAAGCTTTCTTT
CDR3 protein: CASSSGTPGAEAFF

J gene: TRBJ2-7
clone size: few
V gene: TRBV12-3/TRBV12-4
D gene: .
CDR3 length: 15
CDR3 DNA: TGTGCCAGCAGTTCGAAGTTGGCTCTTTCCTACGAGCAGTACTTC
CDR3 protein: CASSSKLALSYEQYF

J gene: TRBJ2-5
clone size: many
V gene: TRBV12-3/TRBV12-4
D gene: TRBD2
CDR3 length: 18
CDR3 DNA: TGTGCCAGCAGTTTAGTCATCCCTAGCGGGAGGTTTCAAGAGACCCAGTACTTC
CDR3 protein: CASSLVIPSGRFQETQYF

J gene: TRBJ1-4
clone size: .
V gene: TRBV11-2
D gene: .
CDR3 length: 14
CDR3 DNA: TGTGCCAGCAGCTTATTTGTACAGAGTGAAAAACTGTTTTTT
CDR3 protein: CASSLFVQSEKLFF

J gene: TRBJ1-1
clone size: many
V gene: TRBV20-1
D gene: .
CDR3 length: 14
CDR3 DNA: TGCAGTGCTAGAGATCTGAAGGGAGGCACTGAAGCTTTCTTT
CDR3 protein: CSARDLKGGTEAFF

J gene: TRBJ1-2
clone size: many
V gene: TRBV7-9
D gene: .
CDR3 length: 15
CDR3 DNA: TGTGCCAGCAGCTTAGCGATGTCCAGTCCAGGTGGCTACACCTTC
CDR3 protein: CASSLAMSSPGGYTF

J gene: TRBJ2-3
clone size: many
V gene: TRBV20-1
D gene: .
CDR3 length: 15
CDR3 DNA: TGCAGTGCCTCCCTTGGGGGTCCCGACACAGATACGCAGTATTTT
CDR3 protein: CSASLGGPDTDTQYF

J gene: TRBJ2-3
clone size: many
V gene: TRBV4-3
D gene: .
CDR3 length: 16
CDR3 DNA: TGCGCCAGCAGCCAAGATTCGGGCGGATCCACAGATACGCAGTATTTT
CDR3 protein: CASSQDSGGSTDTQYF

J gene: TRBJ2-1
clone size: many
V gene: TRBV14
D gene: TRBD2
CDR3 length: 16
CDR3 DNA: TGTGCCAGCAGCCAAGCCGGGACTAGCGGGTTTGATGAGCAGTTCTTC
CDR3 protein: CASSQAGTSGFDEQFF

J gene: TRBJ2-1
clone size: few
V gene: TRBV5-5
D gene: .
CDR3 length: 15
CDR3 DNA: TGTGCCAGCAGCTTAGCCAGGCTTCCTGGCAATGAGCAGTTCTTC
CDR3 protein: CASSLARLPGNEQFF

J gene: TRBJ2-1
clone size: many
V gene: TRBV7-2
D gene: .
CDR3 length: 15
CDR3 DNA: TGTGCCAGCAGCTTAACCGGGAGAGGATTAGCTGAGCAGTTCTTC
CDR3 protein: CASSLTGRGLAEQFF

J gene: TRBJ1-5
clone size: many
V gene: TRBV28
D gene: TRBD1
CDR3 length: 17
CDR3 DNA: TGTGCCAGCAGTTCCCCCGAACGATACAGGGGGAATCAGCCCCAGCATTTT
CDR3 protein: CASSSPERYRGNQPQHF

J gene: TRBJ1-1
clone size: once
V gene: TRBV12-3/TRBV12-4
D gene: TRBD1
CDR3 length: 17
CDR3 DNA: TGTGCCAGCAGCCATGGACAGGGTCTACCCATGAACACTGAAGCTTTCTTT
CDR3 protein: CASSHGQGLPMNTEAFF

J gene: TRBJ1-4
clone size: many
V gene: TRBV6-6
D gene: .
CDR3 length: 14
CDR3 DNA: TGTGCCAGCAGGCGACAGACAACTAATGAAAAACTGTTTTTT
CDR3 protein: CASRRQTTNEKLFF

J gene: TRBJ1-2
clone size: many
V gene: TRBV20-1
D gene: .
CDR3 length: 13
CDR3 DNA: TGCAGTGTAGAGAGGCAACGTAACTATGGCTACACCTTC
CDR3 protein: CSVERQRNYGYTF

J gene: TRBJ2-7
clone size: many
V gene: TRBV4-1
D gene: .
CDR3 length: 14
CDR3 DNA: TGCGCCAGCAGCCCCTCTTTCCGTTCCTACGAGCAGTACTTC
CDR3 protein: CASSPSFRSYEQYF

J gene: TRBJ2-1
clone size: many
V gene: TRBV11-2
D gene: TRBD2
CDR3 length: 15
CDR3 DNA: TGTGCCAGCAGCATTACTAGCGGGAGCCTCAATGAGCAGTTCTTC
CDR3 protein: CASSITSGSLNEQFF

J gene: TRBJ2-3
clone size: .
V gene: TRBV11-2
D gene: .
CDR3 length: 16
CDR3 DNA: TGTGCCAGCAGCACCCCTCCGGCGGGTAGTTTAGATACGCAGTATTTT
CDR3 protein: CASSTPPAGSLDTQYF

J gene: TRBJ2-5
clone size: many
V gene: TRBV28
D gene: TRBD2
CDR3 length: 15
CDR3 DNA: TGTGCCAGCAGTTTGACTAGCGGAGGCCAAGAGACCCAGTACTTC
CDR3 protein: CASSLTSGGQETQYF

J gene: TRBJ1-2
clone size: many
V gene: TRBV5-1
D gene: .
CDR3 length: 14
CDR3 DNA: TGCGCCAGCGGGAATTTACAGGCGCCCTATGGCTACACCTTC
CDR3 protein: CASGNLQAPYGYTF

J gene: TRBJ1-2
clone size: .
V gene: TRBV6-1
D gene: .
CDR3 length: 11
CDR3 DNA: TGTGCCAGCACAAGGGGCTATGGCTACACCTTC
CDR3 protein: CASTRGYGYTF

J gene: TRBJ2-3
clone size: many
V gene: TRBV5-1
D gene: .
CDR3 length: 12
CDR3 DNA: TGCGCCAGCAGCTTACCGGCAGATACGCAGTATTTT
CDR3 protein: CASSLPADTQYF

J gene: TRBJ2-1
clone size: many
V gene: TRBV14
D gene: TRBD2
CDR3 length: 15
CDR3 DNA: TGTGCCAGCAGCCAACTAGCGGGAGTGGGAAATGAGCAGTTCTTC
CDR3 protein: CASSQLAGVGNEQFF

J gene: TRBJ2-3
clone size: many
V gene: TRBV11-2
D gene: .
CDR3 length: 12
CDR3 DNA: TGTGCCAGCAGCCTGGCAGGGGATACGCAGTATTTT
CDR3 protein: CASSLAGDTQYF

J gene: TRBJ2-1
clone size: .
V gene: TRBV6-2/TRBV6-3
D gene: TRBD1
CDR3 length: 15
CDR3 DNA: TGTGCCAGCAGCCGGGGACAGCTTCGATACAATGAGCAGTTCTTC
CDR3 protein: CASSRGQLRYNEQFF

J gene: TRBJ2-2
clone size: .
V gene: TRBV12-3/TRBV12-4
D gene: .
CDR3 length: 14
CDR3 DNA: TGTGCCAGCAGGGACAGTTTTGGCACCGGGGAGCTGTTTTTT
CDR3 protein: CASRDSFGTGELFF

J gene: TRBJ2-7
clone size: many
V gene: TRBV7-2
D gene: .
CDR3 length: 15
CDR3 DNA: TGTGCCAGCAGCCTGTCGGGAGTGTCAAATGCCCGGACGTACTTC
CDR3 protein: CASSLSGVSNARTYF

J gene: TRBJ1-1
clone size: many
V gene: TRBV2
D gene: .
CDR3 length: 14
CDR3 DNA: TGTGCCAGCAGTGAGTGGCTTTCGGGGACTGAAGCTTTCTTT
CDR3 protein: CASSEWLSGTEAFF

J gene: TRBJ1-1
clone size: many
V gene: TRBV27
D gene: .
CDR3 length: 13
CDR3 DNA: TGTGCCAGCAGCAGTGGATCGACGATTGAAGCTTTCTTT
CDR3 protein: CASSSGSTIEAFF

J gene: TRBJ2-1
clone size: many
V gene: TRBV5-1
D gene: .
CDR3 length: 15
CDR3 DNA: TGCGCCAGCAGCCTCCGAGGACTGTCCTTCGGGGAGCAGTTCTTC
CDR3 protein: CASSLRGLSFGEQFF

J gene: TRBJ2-1
clone size: many
V gene: TRBV7-6
D gene: .
CDR3 length: 14
CDR3 DNA: TGTGCCAGCAGCTTTCAGTTTGAGGGCGATGAGCAGTTCTTC
CDR3 protein: CASSFQFEGDEQFF

J gene: TRBJ2-5
clone size: few
V gene: TRBV7-6
D gene: .
CDR3 length: 14
CDR3 DNA: TGTGCCAGCAGCTCCCAGGGTTCCCGAGGGACCCAGTACTTC
CDR3 protein: CASSSQGSRGTQYF

J gene: TRBJ1-1
clone size: few
V gene: TRBV2
D gene: .
CDR3 length: 11
CDR3 DNA: TGTGCCAGCATGTGGGGTACCGAGGCTTTCTTT
CDR3 protein: CASMWGTEAFF

J gene: TRBJ2-4
clone size: many
V gene: TRBV7-9
D gene: .
CDR3 length: 14
CDR3 DNA: TGTGCCAGCAGCTTCGATCTAGCCAAAAACATTCAGTACTTC
CDR3 protein: CASSFDLAKNIQYF

J gene: TRBJ2-7
clone size: .
V gene: TRBV12-3/TRBV12-4
D gene: .
CDR3 length: 14
CDR3 DNA: TGTGCCAGCAGTTTGAGGACACTGTCCTACGAGCAGTACTTC
CDR3 protein: CASSLRTLSYEQYF

J gene: TRBJ2-1
clone size: many
V gene: TRBV10-3
D gene: .
CDR3 length: 12
CDR3 DNA: TGTGCCATCACCGACCACAACAATGAGCAGTTCTTC
CDR3 protein: CAITDHNNEQFF

J gene: TRBJ2-2
clone size: few
V gene: TRBV24-1
D gene: .
CDR3 length: 14
CDR3 DNA: TGTGCCACCAGTGCATACGACCGAAGCGGGGAGCTGTTTTTT
CDR3 protein: CATSAYDRSGELFF

J gene: TRBJ2-7
clone size: many
V gene: TRBV18
D gene: .
CDR3 length: 15
CDR3 DNA: TGTGCCAGCTCACCAGTCCGGGCCCTCTCCTACGAGCAGTACTTC
CDR3 protein: CASSPVRALSYEQYF

J gene: TRBJ2-3
clone size: many
V gene: TRBV24-1
D gene: .
CDR3 length: 16
CDR3 DNA: TGTGCCACCAGTGATTTTGAACGGGAAAGCACAGATACGCAGTATTTT
CDR3 protein: CATSDFERESTDTQYF

J gene: TRBJ1-6
clone size: many
V gene: TRBV12-3/TRBV12-4
D gene: TRBD1
CDR3 length: 14
CDR3 DNA: TGTGCCAGCAGGGGGACAGCGGATAATTCACCCCTCCACTTT
CDR3 protein: CASRGTADNSPLHF

J gene: TRBJ2-3
clone size: many
V gene: TRBV28
D gene: TRBD1
CDR3 length: 15
CDR3 DNA: TGTGCCAGCAGACCCTGGACAGGAAAGGCAGATACGCAGTATTTT
CDR3 protein: CASRPWTGKADTQYF